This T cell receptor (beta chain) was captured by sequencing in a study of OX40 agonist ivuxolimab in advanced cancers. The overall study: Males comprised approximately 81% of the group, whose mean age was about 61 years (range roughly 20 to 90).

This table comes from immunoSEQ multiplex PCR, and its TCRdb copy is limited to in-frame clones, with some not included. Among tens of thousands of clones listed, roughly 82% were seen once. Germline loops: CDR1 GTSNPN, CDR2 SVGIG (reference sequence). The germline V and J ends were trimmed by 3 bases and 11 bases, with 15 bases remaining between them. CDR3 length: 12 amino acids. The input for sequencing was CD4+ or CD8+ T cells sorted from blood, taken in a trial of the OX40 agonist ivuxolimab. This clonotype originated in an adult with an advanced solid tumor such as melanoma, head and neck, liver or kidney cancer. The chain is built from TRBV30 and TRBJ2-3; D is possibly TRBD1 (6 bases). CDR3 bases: TGTGCCTGGAGCCCGGACAGCCTTCTGCAGTATTTT. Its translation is CAWSPDSLLQYF.